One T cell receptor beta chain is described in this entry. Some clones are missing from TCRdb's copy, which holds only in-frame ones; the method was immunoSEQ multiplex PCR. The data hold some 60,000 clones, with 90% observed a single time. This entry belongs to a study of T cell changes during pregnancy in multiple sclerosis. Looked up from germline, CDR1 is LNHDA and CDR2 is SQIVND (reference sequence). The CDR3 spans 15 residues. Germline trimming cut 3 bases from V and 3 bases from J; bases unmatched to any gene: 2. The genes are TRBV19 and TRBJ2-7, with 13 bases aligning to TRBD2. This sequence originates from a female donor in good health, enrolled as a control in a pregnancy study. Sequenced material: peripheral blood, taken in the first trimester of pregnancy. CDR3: CASSIGTSGNYEQYF. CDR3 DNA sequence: TGTGCCAGTAGTATCGGGACTAGCGGGAACTACGAGCAGTACTTC.